This is a list of T cell receptor beta chains from one sample in a study of naive and memory T cell subsets. Each CDR3 protein gets one entry after TCRdb re-called the UMI-ligation and nested PCR reads with MiXCR. This sample has about 99,000 distinct CDR3 sequences, with about 14% found just once. Sequenced: naive CD8+ T cells from blood. The receptors come from a human donor in good health. Each CDR3 is given with its conserved first and last residue. D genes are given only for firm matches. Size is omitted from some rows. Given values are once, few, many or a class for expanded clones.

abundance: few; v_gene: TRBV18; j_gene: TRBJ1-5; d_gene: -; CDR3nt: TGTGCCAGCTCACCGGGCGGGGTGGGCAATCAGCCCCAGCATTTT; CDR3aa: CASSPGGVGNQPQHF
abundance: -; v_gene: TRBV12-3/TRBV12-4; j_gene: TRBJ1-3; d_gene: -; CDR3nt: TGTGCCAGCAGTACAGGTTCTGGAAACACCATATATTTT; CDR3aa: CASSTGSGNTIYF
abundance: -; v_gene: TRBV6-5; j_gene: TRBJ1-1; d_gene: -; CDR3nt: TGTGCCAGCAGTACCCCTACAGGGAACACTGAAGCTTTCTTT; CDR3aa: CASSTPTGNTEAFF
abundance: many; v_gene: TRBV20-1; j_gene: TRBJ2-7; d_gene: TRBD2; CDR3nt: TGCAGTGCTGAGGGACTAGTTGGGGACTACGAGCAGTACTTC; CDR3aa: CSAEGLVGDYEQYF
abundance: -; v_gene: TRBV6-2/TRBV6-3; j_gene: TRBJ2-1; d_gene: -; CDR3nt: TGTGCCATCATGATTCGACAGAGCTCCTACAATGAGCAGTTCTTC; CDR3aa: CAIMIRQSSYNEQFF
abundance: -; v_gene: TRBV6-6; j_gene: TRBJ2-7; d_gene: TRBD1; CDR3nt: TGTGCCAGCAGTTACTTGGGACAGGGACCTTACGAGCAGTACTTC; CDR3aa: CASSYLGQGPYEQYF
abundance: -; v_gene: TRBV20-1; j_gene: TRBJ1-6; d_gene: -; CDR3nt: TGCAGTGCTAGAGAGGCGCTATATAATTCACCCCTCCACTTT; CDR3aa: CSAREALYNSPLHF
abundance: few; v_gene: TRBV28; j_gene: TRBJ2-7; d_gene: -; CDR3nt: TGTGCCAGCAGCAATTGGGCGGGAGAGCAGTACTTC; CDR3aa: CASSNWAGEQYF
abundance: -; v_gene: TRBV28; j_gene: TRBJ2-1; d_gene: TRBD2; CDR3nt: TGTGCCAGCACCACTTTGAGGAGCGGGGGGAGCTACAATGAGAAGTTCTTC; CDR3aa: CASTTLRSGGSYNEKFF
abundance: few; v_gene: TRBV20-1; j_gene: TRBJ2-4; d_gene: -; CDR3nt: TGCAGTGCTAGAGATCGGGGACTAGCCAAAAACATTCAGTACTTC; CDR3aa: CSARDRGLAKNIQYF
abundance: -; v_gene: TRBV6-5; j_gene: TRBJ2-3; d_gene: -; CDR3nt: TGTGCCAGCAGTAGAGATCGACGGCAGTATTTT; CDR3aa: CASSRDRRQYF
abundance: -; v_gene: TRBV7-8; j_gene: TRBJ2-7; d_gene: -; CDR3nt: TGTGCCAGCAGCTTGACAGGTGGTCGTACGTACGAGCAGTACTTC; CDR3aa: CASSLTGGRTYEQYF
abundance: -; v_gene: TRBV28; j_gene: TRBJ2-5; d_gene: TRBD1; CDR3nt: TGTGCCAGCAGGCCATGGGGGGACAGGGGCCCTGGGGAGACCCAGTACTTC; CDR3aa: CASRPWGDRGPGETQYF
abundance: -; v_gene: TRBV6-5; j_gene: TRBJ2-7; d_gene: -; CDR3nt: TGTGCCAGCACCAAGGGTGTCGAGCAGTACTTC; CDR3aa: CASTKGVEQYF
abundance: -; v_gene: TRBV9; j_gene: TRBJ2-1; d_gene: -; CDR3nt: TGTGCCAGCAGCGCCGACGCCTGGGTCACCAACTTCAACAATGAGCAGTTCTTC; CDR3aa: CASSADAWVTNFNNEQFF
abundance: many; v_gene: TRBV13; j_gene: TRBJ1-6; d_gene: -; CDR3nt: TGTGCCAGCAGCTTAGGCGAGGCTGTTAATTCACCCCTCCACTTT; CDR3aa: CASSLGEAVNSPLHF
abundance: few; v_gene: TRBV12-3/TRBV12-4; j_gene: TRBJ1-6; d_gene: -; CDR3nt: TGTGCCAGCAGCCCTCTAAATGCGAATTCACCCCTCCACTTT; CDR3aa: CASSPLNANSPLHF
abundance: -; v_gene: TRBV18; j_gene: TRBJ2-2; d_gene: -; CDR3nt: TGTGCCAGCTCACCACCGCTGAGGCCCGGGGAGCTGTTTTTT; CDR3aa: CASSPPLRPGELFF
abundance: -; v_gene: TRBV7-3; j_gene: TRBJ2-1; d_gene: TRBD2; CDR3nt: TGTGCCAGCAGCTCCCGGGGAGCTAGCGGGATCTCCAACAATGAGCAGTTCTTC; CDR3aa: CASSSRGASGISNNEQFF
abundance: few; v_gene: TRBV5-1; j_gene: TRBJ2-1; d_gene: TRBD2; CDR3nt: TGCGCCAGCAGCTTAGCGGGAGGATATCCCCATGAGCAGTTCTTC; CDR3aa: CASSLAGGYPHEQFF
abundance: -; v_gene: TRBV13; j_gene: TRBJ2-3; d_gene: -; CDR3nt: TGTGCCAGCAGCCCTCCCCAGGAGACAGATACGCAGTATTTT; CDR3aa: CASSPPQETDTQYF
abundance: -; v_gene: TRBV19; j_gene: TRBJ2-1; d_gene: -; CDR3nt: TGTGCCAGTAGTCCCCCCCCGGCAGGCTACAATGAGCAGTTCTTC; CDR3aa: CASSPPPAGYNEQFF
abundance: many; v_gene: TRBV29-1; j_gene: TRBJ2-1; d_gene: TRBD2; CDR3nt: TGCAGCGTTGAAGGTGCCGGAACTAGCGGGGTTTACAATGAGCAGTTCTTC; CDR3aa: CSVEGAGTSGVYNEQFF
abundance: many; v_gene: TRBV7-9; j_gene: TRBJ2-1; d_gene: -; CDR3nt: TGTGCCAGCAGCTTAGGGGAGCTGTCCTACAATGAGCAGTTCTTC; CDR3aa: CASSLGELSYNEQFF
abundance: few; v_gene: TRBV12-3/TRBV12-4; j_gene: TRBJ1-6; d_gene: TRBD1; CDR3nt: TGTGCCAGCCGACTGCTGGGACAGGGGGAATGGTCCTATAATTCACCCCTCCACTTT; CDR3aa: CASRLLGQGEWSYNSPLHF
abundance: -; v_gene: TRBV7-9; j_gene: TRBJ1-4; d_gene: -; CDR3nt: TGTGCCAGCAGCATACAGGGCGCGGTAGATGAAAAACTGTTTTTT; CDR3aa: CASSIQGAVDEKLFF
abundance: -; v_gene: TRBV10-3; j_gene: TRBJ2-7; d_gene: TRBD1; CDR3nt: TGTGCCATCAGTGAGGGGACAGGGGGCTCCTACGAGCAGTACTTC; CDR3aa: CAISEGTGGSYEQYF